What follows are 16 T cell receptor beta chains derived from one specimen sequenced in a study of blood T cell repertoires in COVID-19 (dated by TCRdb to about 2020). Library method: the immunoSEQ multiplex PCR assay. Here the immuneACCESS table is served through TCRdb, limited to in-frame sequences with V and J called. Missing clones are a known gap in these copies; in checked studies unresolved V genes cover under half, and the rest lacks a known reason. This sample gives about 200,000 clones in total; roughly 80% of them show up just once. The ten most abundant clones make up roughly 8% of the sample. The material sequenced was peripheral blood. These receptor sequences come from a woman over 75 with COVID-19, enrolled during active disease.

The chain links TRBV4-2 to TRBJ2-3, with D possibly being TRBD2 (6 bases). With 1 base removed from V and 4 bases from J, the gap between germline ends came to 12 bases. The CDR3 runs 15 residues. Germline V lookup: CDR1 LGHNA, CDR2 YNFKEQ. CDR3 region: CASSQAWREADTQYF. CDR3 nucleotide sequence: TGTGCCAGCAGCCAAGCGTGGCGGGAAGCAGATACGCAGTATTTT.

This clone was found a few times. The chain is built from TRBV7-8 and TRBJ2-7; TRBD2 matches at 14 bases. This CDR3 comprises 16 residues. The germline V gene has CDR1 SGHVS and CDR2 FQNEAQ. Trimming cost V 5 bases and J 3 bases; bases outside gene matches: 6. CDR3 sequence reads: CASSRLAGGQNYEQYF. The CDR3 DNA follows: TGTGCCAGCAGCCGACTAGCGGGAGGGCAAAACTACGAGCAGTACTTC.

V is TRBV11-3 and J is TRBJ2-1; a possible D gene is TRBD1 (5 bases). Trimming removed 5 bases from V and 1 base from J, with 6 bases in between. Germline loops: CDR1 SGHNT, CDR2 YENEEA. The CDR3 runs 13 residues. This CDR3 reads CASSPGSYNEQFF. CDR3 bases: TGTGCCAGCAGCCCAGGGTCCTACAATGAGCAGTTCTTC.

This clone came up a few times. The chain recombines TRBV18 with TRBJ1-5; possible D gene TRBD1, 5 bases. The V gene lost 2 bases and the J gene lost 6 bases, with 17 bases spanning the gap. This CDR3 has 16 amino acids. The germline CDR1 and CDR2 sequences are KGHSH and LQKENI. CDR3 residues: CASSPEPGQGGQPQHF. The CDR3 coding sequence is TGTGCCAGCTCACCAGAGCCGGGCCAGGGCGGTCAGCCCCAGCATTTT.

This chain links TRBV7-2 with TRBJ1-2; D is unclear. The CDR3 is made up of 12 amino acids. Germline V gene lookup returns CDR1 SGHTA and CDR2 FQGNSA. Trimming removed 4 bases from V and 7 bases from J, with 10 bases in between. CDR3 nucleotides: TGTGCCAGCAGCTCTACTCCAAGTGGCTACACCTTC. It is translated as CASSSTPSGYTF. Complete variable domain (other parts from reference TRBV7-2 and TRBJ1-2): GAGVSQSPSNKVTEKGKDVELRCDPISGHTALYWYRQSLGQGLEFLIYFQGNSAPDKSGLPSDRFSAERTGGSVSTLTIQRTQQEDSAVYLCASSSTPSGYTFGSGTRLTVV.

This sequence joins TRBV18 and TRBJ2-5; a possible D gene is TRBD2 (5 bases). The CDR3 is 13 amino acids. V was pared by 3 bases and J by 3 bases, with 8 bases between. Germline loops: CDR1 KGHSH, CDR2 LQKENI. CDR3 residues: CASSPDSKETQYF. The CDR3 DNA reads TGTGCCAGCTCACCGGACTCGAAAGAGACCCAGTACTTC.

There are a few counts of this clone. The gene calls are TRBV5-6 and TRBJ1-6, with D possibly TRBD1 on 6 matching bases. The CDR3 sequence is 14 residues long. V lost 2 bases and J lost 10, with 13 bases in between. Germline loops: CDR1 SGHDT, CDR2 YYEEEE. CDR3 sequence (DNA): TGTGCCAGCAGCTTATGGCAGGGGTACTCACCCCTCCACTTT. It codes for CASSLWQGYSPLHF.

This chain links TRBV30 with TRBJ1-2; D remains unclear. CDR3 length equals 15 residues. V was trimmed by 4 bases and J by 6 bases, leaving 21 bases between them. The germline V gene encodes CDR1 GTSNPN and CDR2 SVGIG (reference sequence). DNA of the CDR3: TGTGCCTGGACCCCCATGGAGGGAATAACACATGGCTACACCTTC. Amino acid sequence: CAWTPMEGITHGYTF.

This clone appeared a few times. The rearrangement links TRBV7-2 to TRBJ2-5; 7 bases map to TRBD1. Germline-derived CDR1 and CDR2 are SGHTA and FQGNSA. V shed 3 bases and J 4 bases; nucleotides not matched to a gene: 8. The CDR3 consists of 15 residues. CDR3 in amino acids: CASSLTGFGPETQYF. The CDR3 DNA is TGTGCCAGCAGCTTGACAGGGTTTGGTCCAGAGACCCAGTACTTC.

This chain joins TRBV3-1 (or the pseudogene TRBV3-2) and TRBJ2-7; D unclear. Germline V gives CDR1 LGHDT, CDR2 YNNKEL (reference sequence). This CDR3 contains 16 residues. V was cut by 1 base and J by 0 bases, with 13 bases left in between. CDR3 DNA sequence: TGTGCCAGCAGCCAAGGAGTGTCACGGGTCTCCTACGAGCAGTACTTC. It yields the protein CASSQGVSRVSYEQYF.

The chain recombines TRBV19 with TRBJ2-1, with 13 bases matching TRBD2. The CDR3 contains 16 residues. The V gene's germline CDR1 is LNHDA and CDR2 SQIVND (reference sequence). The junction had 10 bases not matched to a gene; V was cut back by 6 bases and J by 8 bases. This chain's CDR3 is CASSSLGLAGLDEQFF. The CDR3 nucleotides are TGTGCCAGTAGCTCACTGGGACTAGCGGGGTTGGATGAGCAGTTCTTC.

This clone was seen once. This chain connects TRBV28 to TRBJ1-4; maybe TRBD1 (6 bases). This CDR3 is built from 15 residues. In germline, CDR1 is MDHEN, CDR2 SYDVKM. V lost 6 bases to trimming and J lost 8 bases, with 19 bases between them. The CDR3 loop reads CASRLQGQPGEKLFF. The CDR3 DNA follows: TGTGCCAGCAGGCTCCAAGGACAGCCAGGCGAAAAACTGTTTTTT.

V usage is TRBV5-6 and J usage is TRBJ2-2; D is uncertain. This CDR3 contains 14 residues. The ends were cut back, 6 bases at V and 2 bases at J, with 11 bases in the middle. The germline CDR1 and CDR2 sequences are SGHDT and YYEEEE. In DNA, the CDR3 is TGTGCCAGCACCCGGCCTAGTAACACCGGGGAGCTGTTTTTT. It encodes CASTRPSNTGELFF.

This chain joins TRBV2 and TRBJ1-5; D gene ambiguous. The ends were cut back, 7 bases at V and 3 bases at J, with 13 bases in the middle. This CDR3 is built from 14 residues. CDR1 and CDR2 from the germline V gene are SNHLY and FYNNEI. The CDR3 sequence is CASTMSTYNQPQHF. As DNA, the CDR3 is TGTGCCAGCACCATGTCAACATACAATCAGCCCCAGCATTTT.

The CDR3 DNA reads TGCGCCAGCAGCGGGACTAGCGGCACAGATACGCAGTATTTT. Its protein is CASSGTSGTDTQYF. V and J are TRBV5-1 and TRBJ2-3; 10 positions match TRBD2. CDR1 and CDR2 from the germline V gene are SGHRS and YFSETQ. V lost 4 bases, J lost 1 base, and 0 bases stayed unmatched. The CDR3 is 14 residues long.

The gene calls are TRBV10-1 and TRBJ2-1, with TRBD2 matching 10 bases. The V gene end was trimmed by 5 bases and the J gene end by 2 bases; junction bases not matched to a gene: 9. Germline CDR1 WNHNN, CDR2 SYGVQD (reference sequence). The CDR3 contains 17 residues. CDR3 residues: CASSSTRGLAAYNEQFF. The CDR3, as DNA: TGCGCCAGCAGTTCAACTAGAGGACTAGCGGCCTACAATGAGCAGTTCTTC.